This passage covers 30 T cell receptor beta chains from one sample sequenced in a study of cytomegalovirus exposure and HLA in healthy donors (dated by TCRdb to 2017 to 2019). Receptor libraries were prepared by the immunoSEQ multiplex PCR assay. For the multiplex PCR, a mixture combining 60 forward primers for TCR Vbeta segments and 13 reverse primers for TCR Jbeta segments was used. TCRdb retrieved this table from immuneACCESS and kept in-frame rearrangements only. Not all clones are present; in checked studies, unresolved V genes account for under half, and no reason is known for the remainder. This sample holds around 180,000 clones; approximately 80% were observed only once. About 2.4% of the sample rests with the top ten. The sample taken for sequencing was PBMCs. The receptors come from a man aged 55 to 69 in good health and CMV-seronegative.

This chain uses TRBV5-1 with TRBJ2-4; D uncertain. Looked up from germline, CDR1 is SGHRS and CDR2 is YFSETQ. The CDR3 has 14 amino acids. Trimming pared 6 bases from V and 10 bases from J, leaving 20 bases between. The CDR3 sequence: CASTSTSPPPIQYF. For the CDR3, the DNA is TGCGCCAGCACATCGACTTCGCCACCCCCAATTCAGTACTTC.

V usage is TRBV6-4 and J usage is TRBJ2-3, with D maybe TRBD1 (6 bases). V was shortened by 0 bases and J by 8 bases, with 15 bases between the two germline ends. There are 15 residues in the CDR3. Germline CDR1 reads MRHNA; CDR2 reads SNTAGT. The CDR3 region is CASSDSNAGVSTQYF. CDR3 coding DNA: TGTGCCAGCAGTGACTCGAATGCAGGGGTTAGTACGCAGTATTTT.

The chain uses TRBV2 and TRBJ2-2; 9 bases map to TRBD2. The CDR3 covers 17 residues. Germline CDR1 SNHLY, CDR2 FYNNEI. V was pared by 7 bases and J by 4 bases, with 13 bases of the junction left unmatched. The CDR3, as DNA: TGTGCCAGCACTGACCCCCTAGCGGGGCCCGCCACCGGGGAGCTGTTTTTT. This gives the protein CASTDPLAGPATGELFF.

The chain recombines TRBV2 with TRBJ2-3; 8 positions agree with TRBD1. The CDR3 is 14 residues long. Germline CDR1 and CDR2: SNHLY and FYNNEI. Germline trimming cut 5 bases from V and 5 bases from J; bases unmatched to any gene: 6. Written as DNA, the CDR3 is TGTGCCAGCAGTCCCGGGACAGGACGAGATACGCAGTATTTT. This sequence encodes CASSPGTGRDTQYF. Combining the CDR3 with reference TRBV2 and TRBJ2-3 gives the whole variable domain EPEVTQTPSHQVTQMGQEVILRCVPISNHLYFYWYRQILGQKVEFLVSFYNNEISEKSEIFDDQFSVERPDGSNFTLKIRSTKLEDSAMYFCASSPGTGRDTQYFGPGTRLTVL.

The chain employs TRBV11-2 and TRBJ2-7; no definite D call. The CDR3 has 14 amino acids. Trimming cost V 5 bases and J 2 bases, with 13 bases left between them. Germline V CDR1 and CDR2: SGHAT, FQNNGV. The CDR3 here is CASSTSTAAYEQYF. CDR3 DNA: TGTGCCAGCAGCACCAGTACCGCTGCCTACGAGCAGTACTTC.

This clone was observed a single time. The chain recombines TRBV6-1 with TRBJ1-5; a possible D gene is TRBD1 (5 bases). V was shortened by 6 bases and J by 7 bases, with 13 bases between the two germline ends. Germline V gene lookup returns CDR1 MNHNS and CDR2 SASEGT. CDR3 length: 13 amino acids. The CDR3 loop reads CASSPGTDQPQHF. The CDR3, as DNA: TGTGCCAGCAGCCCCGGGACTGACCAGCCCCAGCATTTT.

This sequence joins TRBV19 and TRBJ1-2, with TRBD1 identical over 7 bases. Germline V gene data show CDR1 as LNHDA and CDR2 as SQIVND (reference sequence). CDR3 length: 14 amino acids. Losses at the gene ends were 7 bases for V and 0 bases for J; bases not matched to a gene: 5. The CDR3 DNA reads as TGTGCCAGTACCCCACAGGGGACTAACTATGGCTACACCTTC. It encodes CASTPQGTNYGYTF.

This clone turned up a few times. V and J are TRBV6-5 and TRBJ1-2; D might be TRBD1 (6 bases). Germline lookup yields CDR1 MNHEY and CDR2 SVGAGI. V lost 2 bases and J 2 bases, leaving 9 bases between the germline ends. The CDR3 totals 14 residues. The CDR3 sequence: CASSYRQDNYGYTF. CDR3 DNA: TGTGCCAGCAGTTACAGACAGGACAACTATGGCTACACCTTC.

This clone was counted a single time. This rearrangement joins TRBV29-1 to TRBJ2-5; D gene uncertain. Germline CDR1 reads SQVTM; CDR2 reads ANQGSEA. This CDR3 is 11 amino acids long. Trimming removed 6 bases at V and 7 bases at J, with 12 bases between. This CDR3 reads CSVHVTPTQYF. CDR3 nucleotides: TGCAGCGTCCATGTGACACCGACCCAGTACTTC.

This rearrangement joins TRBV11-1 to TRBJ2-1, with 12 bases aligning to TRBD2. Germline V gene sequence: CDR1 SGHAT, CDR2 FQDESV (reference sequence). With 6 bases clipped from V and 9 bases from J, the junction kept 12 bases outside the gene matches. The CDR3 is 16 residues long. The CDR3 sequence: CASSPRTSGVGVEQFF. The CDR3 DNA sequence: TGTGCCAGCAGTCCTAGGACTAGCGGGGTTGGGGTTGAGCAGTTCTTC.

This clone was detected a few times. J is TRBJ2-1 and V is TRBV28; tentatively, D is TRBD2 (6 bases). Between the trimmed V and J ends, which lost 5 bases and 4 bases, there was a span of 15 bases. From germline, CDR1 is MDHEN and CDR2 SYDVKM. The CDR3 is made up of 15 amino acids. CDR3 in amino acids: CASSILGAGYNEQFF. CDR3 DNA: TGTGCCAGCAGTATCCTCGGGGCGGGATACAATGAGCAGTTCTTC.

The chain links TRBV28 to TRBJ1-4; D is unresolved. This CDR3 has 15 amino acids. The V gene's germline CDR1 is MDHEN and CDR2 SYDVKM. Between the trimmed V and J ends, which lost 3 bases and 4 bases, there was a span of 12 bases. The CDR3 reads CASSLPRDVNEKLFF. The CDR3, as DNA: TGTGCCAGCAGTTTGCCCCGGGATGTTAATGAAAAACTGTTTTTT.

The chain combines TRBV19 with TRBJ2-2; the match to TRBD1 covers 12 bases. V gave up 7 bases and J gave up 5 bases; unmatched junction bases: 8. The V gene's germline CDR1 is LNHDA and CDR2 SQIVND (reference sequence). The CDR3 length is 16 residues. The CDR3 DNA reads as TGTGCCAGTACCTGGGGACAGGGGGCAAGGACCGGGGAGCTGTTTTTT. It is translated as CASTWGQGARTGELFF.

The chain recombines TRBV6-1 with TRBJ1-4, with 7 bases identical to TRBD1. V was pared by 4 bases and J by 7 bases, with 9 bases of the junction left unmatched. The CDR3 length is 15 residues. Germline values: CDR1 MNHNS, CDR2 SASEGT. The CDR3 DNA reads TGTGCCAGCAGTGGGACCAGGGGGTCTGGTGAAAAACTGTTTTTT. Amino acid sequence: CASSGTRGSGEKLFF.

The chain recombines TRBV7-9 with TRBJ2-7, with D hard to call. Germline CDR1 and CDR2: SEHNR and FQNEAQ (reference sequence). This CDR3 spans 12 amino acids. The V end was cut by 3 bases, the J end by 3 bases, with 6 bases between. The CDR3 DNA reads as TGTGCCAGCAGCTTTGAGCGCTACGAGCAGTACTTC. This encodes CASSFERYEQYF.

J is TRBJ2-5 and V is TRBV27; 7 nucleotides line up with TRBD2. Germline values: CDR1 MNHEY, CDR2 SMNVEV (reference sequence). Losses at the gene ends were 2 bases for V and 5 bases for J; bases not matched to a gene: 8. This CDR3 comprises 15 residues. CDR3 coding DNA: TGTGCCAGCAGTTTACGCGGGAGCTTCTGGGAGACCCAGTACTTC. The encoded protein is CASSLRGSFWETQYF.

This clone was detected only a few times. The CDR3 sequence: CASSSPPGQPTF. The DNA for the CDR3 is TGTGCCAGCAGCTCCCCGCCGGGTCAGCCCACCTTC. The V and J genes are TRBV7-2 and TRBJ1-2; no clear D. Germline loops: CDR1 SGHTA, CDR2 FQGNSA. CDR3 length: 12 residues. V lost 4 bases to trimming and J lost 13 bases, with 16 bases between them.

The chain recombines TRBV5-1 with TRBJ1-1; possible D gene TRBD1, 5 bases. With 0 bases removed from V and 4 bases from J, the gap between germline ends came to 16 bases. The CDR3 spans 16 residues. The V gene's germline CDR1 is SGHRS and CDR2 YFSETQ. The CDR3 loop is CASSLEQGGWSTEAFF. Written as DNA, the CDR3 is TGCGCCAGCAGCTTGGAGCAGGGAGGCTGGAGCACTGAAGCTTTCTTT.

The chain combines TRBV6-1 with TRBJ2-7, with 7 bases identical to TRBD1. Germline V CDR1 and CDR2: MNHNS, SASEGT. V shed 1 base, J shed 4 bases, and the junction held 10 bases outside the gene matches. The CDR3 has 16 amino acids. The CDR3 here is CASSEDSRDRRYEQYF. CDR3 in DNA: TGTGCCAGCAGTGAAGATTCTCGGGACAGACGTTACGAGCAGTACTTC.

This clone was recorded a few times. This chain links TRBV5-4 with TRBJ2-7; the D gene is possibly TRBD2 (5 bases). Trimming left V 2 bases short and J 0 bases short, with 9 bases between. Per the germline V gene, CDR1 is SGHNT and CDR2 is YYREEE (reference sequence). The CDR3 has 14 amino acids. The CDR3 reads CASSFNGNSYEQYF. The CDR3 coding sequence is TGTGCCAGCAGCTTTAACGGGAACTCCTACGAGCAGTACTTC. The variable domain in full, completed from reference TRBV5-4 and TRBJ2-7, reads ETGVTQSPTHLIKTRGQQVTLRCSSQSGHNTVSWYQQALGQGPQFIFQYYREEENGRGNFPPRFSGLQFPNYSSELNVNALELDDSALYLCASSFNGNSYEQYFGPGTRLTVT.

The chain joins TRBV6-1 to TRBJ2-3; a weak D match, TRBD2 (6 bases). The germline gives CDR1 MNHNS, CDR2 SASEGT. The CDR3 is made up of 15 amino acids. V was cut by 3 bases and J by 5 bases, with 15 bases left in between. This CDR3 is CASSERLDGGDTQYF. Written as DNA, the CDR3 is TGTGCCAGCAGTGAGAGACTAGATGGCGGAGATACGCAGTATTTT.

The chain recombines TRBV5-4 with TRBJ2-5, with 7 bases matching TRBD2. Trimming at V came to 2 bases and at J to 1 base, leaving 2 bases not matched to a gene. This CDR3 is built from 14 residues. The germline V gene encodes CDR1 SGHNT and CDR2 YYREEE (reference sequence). The CDR3: CASSFPGGQETQYF. The CDR3 nucleotides are TGTGCCAGCAGCTTTCCGGGGGGCCAAGAGACCCAGTACTTC.

This clone was detected only once. V is TRBV29-1 and J is TRBJ2-1; 8 nucleotides agree with TRBD1. From germline, CDR1 is SQVTM and CDR2 ANQGSEA. The V segment lost 8 bases and the J segment 4 bases; nucleotides outside the gene matches: 7. The CDR3 has 13 amino acids. CDR3 DNA: TGCAGCTTCGGGACAGGAGTATACAATGAGCAGTTCTTC. Residues: CSFGTGVYNEQFF.

The chain recombines TRBV6-1 with TRBJ1-2; TRBD1 aligns across 8 bases. This CDR3 is 14 amino acids long. The V segment lost 8 bases and the J segment 2 bases; nucleotides outside the gene matches: 7. Germline V lookup: CDR1 MNHNS, CDR2 SASEGT. CDR3 bases: TGTGCCAGCGGTCCGGGACAGGTGAACTATGGCTACACCTTC. Its translation: CASGPGQVNYGYTF.

CDR3 coding DNA: TGTGCCAGCAGTGAACGAGGGACAGGGGTTGAAAAACTGTTTTTT. This codes for CASSERGTGVEKLFF. V gene TRBV6-1 combines with J gene TRBJ1-4; TRBD1 aligns across 10 bases. Trimming took 2 bases from V and 7 from J; bases not matched to a gene: 4. The CDR3 consists of 15 residues. Germline V lookup: CDR1 MNHNS, CDR2 SASEGT.

This clone was picked up a small number of times. The sample contains more than one DNA sequence encoding this CDR3. The chain recombines TRBV11-2 with TRBJ2-7; D is unresolved. CDR3 length: 10 residues. V shed 5 bases and J shed 3 bases, with 2 bases lying between them. Germline V gene lookup returns CDR1 SGHAT and CDR2 FQNNGV. Here the CDR3 DNA reads TGTGCCAGCAGCCTCTACGAGCAGTACTTC. Residues: CASSLYEQYF.

The chain links TRBV2 to TRBJ1-1; 10 bases align to TRBD1. CDR1 SNHLY and CDR2 FYNNEI come from the germline V gene. The CDR3 runs 13 residues. The J segment lost 10 bases and the V segment lost 6 bases, leaving 8 bases of the junction unmatched. CDR3 sequence (DNA): TGTGCCAGCAGCGGGACAGGGGATGGTGGAGCTTTCTTT. Encoded protein: CASSGTGDGGAFF.

V is TRBV28 and J is TRBJ1-2, with 7 positions matching TRBD1. With V trimmed by 3 bases and J by 4 bases, 8 bases remained unmatched. CDR3 length equals 15 residues. Germline assignment: CDR1 MDHEN and CDR2 SYDVKM. CDR3 bases: TGTGCCAGCAGTTTGCCCTCACAGGGGCGCTATGGCTACACCTTC. Protein: CASSLPSQGRYGYTF.

This rearrangement joins TRBV9 to TRBJ2-7; 14 nucleotides agree with TRBD2. The CDR3 runs 17 residues. Germline V gene sequence: CDR1 SGDLS, CDR2 YYNGEE. V shed 3 bases and J 6 bases; nucleotides not matched to a gene: 11. As DNA, the CDR3 is TGTGCCAGCAGCGCAGGAGGACTAGCGGGAGGAAATGCCGAGCAGTACTTC. This translates into CASSAGGLAGGNAEQYF.

This chain joins TRBV5-1 and TRBJ2-3; D remains ambiguous. The CDR3 consists of 14 residues. Germline-derived CDR1 and CDR2 are SGHRS and YFSETQ. Trimming left V 0 bases short and J 2 bases short, with 7 bases between. CDR3 in DNA: TGCGCCAGCAGCTTGGGCACCTACACAGATACGCAGTATTTT. Translating it yields CASSLGTYTDTQYF.